This TCR beta chain was retrieved from a study of blood T cell repertoires in COVID-19. About the research overall: Donors in the United States, Italy and Spain gave samples during acute or convalescent COVID-19. The cDNA or gDNA used as material had been derived from T cells, B-cell-depleted T cells, or PBMCs.

Sequencing used immunoSEQ multiplex PCR; TCRdb keeps in-frame clones, though not all of them. Of some 300,000 clones listed, about 90% are singletons. CDR3 length: 17 residues. Germline V lookup: CDR1 LNHDA, CDR2 SQIVND (reference sequence). V lost 4 bases, J lost 2 bases, and 20 bases lay in between. This TCR was recovered from a woman aged 50 to 65 with COVID-19, enrolled during active disease. Material for sequencing was peripheral blood. This rearrangement joins TRBV19 to TRBJ2-5, with D perhaps TRBD2 (5 bases). CDR3 bases: TGTGCCAGTAGTACAGCAACTCCAAGACTATCACAAGAGACCCAGTACTTC. This translates into CASSTATPRLSQETQYF.